This T cell receptor (beta chain) was retrieved from a study of T-cell reconstitution after alpha-beta-depleted transplantation in children. A library of TCRbeta sequences, prepared with unique molecular identifiers, was generated. TCRdb analysed the PCR reads with MiXCR anew, one entry per CDR3 protein. The table records 120,000 to 150,000 distinct CDR3 sequences, 7.5% to 9% of them present only once. Study-level points and caveats: After transplant, at about two months, alpha-beta T cells were reportedly derived from several hundred expanded graft clones.

Germline V gene data show CDR1 as SGHTA and CDR2 as FQGTGA. The CDR3 totals 14 residues. Trimming left V 2 bases short and J 0 bases short, with 6 bases between. This clonotype was detected ten times or more. Its specificity is not known. The sample in question was PBMCs, mostly from graft donor cells, obtained 180 days after TCRalphabeta/CD19-depleted stem cell transplant. V gene TRBV7-3 combines with J gene TRBJ2-3, with D uncertain. The source is a female patient aged 2-10 years who had a stem cell transplant for congenital amegakaryocytic thrombocytopenia, so the T cells may come from the graft donor. CDR3 in DNA: TGTGCCAGCAGCTTATCCCATAGCACAGATACGCAGTATTTT. Amino acids: CASSLSHSTDTQYF.